The rows below give T cell receptor beta chains drawn from one sample of a study of cytomegalovirus exposure and HLA in healthy donors. The data were produced by immunoSEQ multiplex PCR, yet TCRdb's version contains in-frame clones alone and is incomplete. The sample includes 190,000 or so clones. The sample taken for sequencing was PBMCs. These TCRs come from a boy younger than 18 in good health and CMV-seronegative. Both conserved end residues are part of each CDR3. The D gene is left open where the match is weak.

j_call,d_call,v_call,cdr3_aa,cdr3_nt
TRBJ2-3,TRBD2,TRBV9,CASSPRGLAGGGTDTQYF,TGTGCCAGCAGCCCCCGAGGACTAGCGGGCGGAGGCACAGATACGCAGTATTTT
TRBJ1-2,TRBD1,TRBV6-1,CASSEFQGDGYTF,TGTGCCAGCAGTGAATTCCAGGGGGACGGCTACACCTTC
TRBJ1-5,NA,TRBV27,CASRWRDNQPQHF,TGTGCCAGCAGGTGGCGGGATAATCAGCCCCAGCATTTT
TRBJ1-1,NA,TRBV19,CASSMEGVNTEAFF,TGTGCCAGTAGTATGGAAGGGGTGAACACTGAAGCTTTCTTT
TRBJ2-2,NA,TRBV5-1,CASSSATGNTGELFF,TGCGCCAGCAGCTCGGCGACAGGGAACACCGGGGAGCTGTTTTTT
TRBJ1-3,TRBD1,TRBV9,CASSVGPRDSSGNTIYF,TGTGCCAGCAGCGTAGGTCCGCGGGACAGCTCTGGAAACACCATATATTTT
TRBJ1-1,NA,TRBV28,CASSYRTFLNTEAFF,TGTGCCAGCAGTTATCGGACATTCTTGAACACTGAAGCTTTCTTT
TRBJ2-3,TRBD2,TRBV10-3,CAIRLSGATDTQYF,TGTGCCATCAGGCTTAGCGGGGCCACAGATACGCAGTATTTT
TRBJ2-3,NA,TRBV7-6,CASSLASGSTDTQYF,TGTGCCAGCAGCTTAGCTAGCGGCAGCACAGATACGCAGTATTTT
TRBJ1-2,NA,TRBV18,CASSLYKYSTYGYTF,TGTGCCAGCTCACTATATAAGTACTCTACTTATGGCTACACCTTC
TRBJ2-7,TRBD2,TRBV4-2,CASSPTSANYEQYF,TGTGCCAGCAGCCCGACTAGCGCTAACTACGAGCAGTACTTC
TRBJ1-2,NA,TRBV28,CASSSMPTGNGYTF,TGTGCCAGCAGTTCAATGCCTACAGGGAACGGCTACACCTTC
TRBJ2-7,TRBD1,TRBV6-5,CASSPTGTGGNEQYF,TGTGCCAGCAGTCCCACCGGGACAGGGGGCAACGAGCAGTACTTC
TRBJ1-2,TRBD1,TRBV7-9,CASSPKRTGQGGYTF,TGTGCCAGCAGCCCGAAAAGGACAGGGCAGGGTGGCTACACCTTC
TRBJ2-7,NA,TRBV5-1,CASSLGAVSYEQYF,TGCGCCAGCAGCTTGGGTGCAGTCTCCTACGAGCAGTACTTC
TRBJ2-1,TRBD2,TRBV5-1,CASSPGAGGEQFF,TGCGCCAGCAGCCCGGGTGCGGGGGGTGAGCAGTTCTTC
TRBJ1-2,TRBD1,TRBV30,CALAGQGLHYGYTF,TGTGCCTTGGCGGGACAGGGGCTTCACTATGGCTACACCTTC
TRBJ1-4,TRBD1,TRBV5-1,CASRVGTEFNEKLFF,TGCGCCAGCAGAGTCGGGACAGAATTTAATGAAAAACTGTTTTTT
TRBJ1-5,NA,TRBV4-3,CASSLSLSGGQPQHF,TGCGCCAGCAGCCTGTCCTTATCGGGGGGTCAGCCCCAGCATTTT
TRBJ2-7,NA,TRBV5-6,CASSLGTVLSYEQYF,TGTGCCAGCAGCTTGGGGACTGTCCTCTCCTACGAGCAGTACTTC
TRBJ2-7,NA,TRBV30,CAWMGAWSYEQYF,TGTGCCTGGATGGGCGCATGGTCCTACGAGCAGTACTTC
TRBJ2-1,TRBD2,TRBV28,CASSGGGSTNEQFF,TGTGCCAGCAGTGGCGGGGGGAGCACCAATGAGCAGTTCTTC
TRBJ2-7,TRBD1,TRBV4-3,CASSQDSTGGYEQYF,TGCGCCAGCAGCCAAGACTCGACAGGGGGCTACGAGCAGTACTTC
TRBJ2-2,NA,TRBV7-5,CASSAGNTGELFF,TGTGCCAGCAGCGCGGGGAACACCGGGGAGCTGTTTTTT
TRBJ1-1,NA,TRBV4-1,CASSQGGGANTEAFF,TGCGCCAGCAGCCAAGGCGGGGGTGCGAACACTGAAGCTTTCTTT
TRBJ2-2,NA,TRBV7-3,CASSKKESATGELFF,TGTGCCAGCAGCAAAAAAGAGTCCGCAACCGGGGAGCTGTTTTTT
TRBJ1-6,NA,TRBV6-6,CASSQGSYNSPLHF,TGTGCCAGCAGTCAGGGCTCCTATAATTCACCCCTCCACTTT
TRBJ2-7,TRBD2,TRBV7-8,CASSYASGAYEQYF,TGTGCCAGCAGCTACGCTAGCGGGGCCTACGAGCAGTACTTC
TRBJ1-1,TRBD1,TRBV7-9,CASSFNYRGHNTEAFF,TGTGCCAGCAGCTTCAATTACAGGGGGCATAACACTGAAGCTTTCTTT
TRBJ1-4,NA,TRBV19,CATNPPGQGNEKLFF,TGTGCCACCAACCCTCCAGGGCAGGGGAATGAAAAACTGTTTTTT
TRBJ2-7,NA,TRBV7-9,CASNKEGALSYEQYF,TGTGCCAGCAACAAGGAGGGGGCCCTCTCCTACGAGCAGTACTTC
TRBJ1-5,NA,TRBV6-1,CASSERGSQPQHF,TGTGCCAGCAGTGAAAGGGGAAGTCAGCCCCAGCATTTT
TRBJ2-5,TRBD1,TRBV28,CASSSTGTGVETQYF,TGTGCCAGCAGTTCAACCGGGACAGGGGTTGAGACCCAGTACTTC
TRBJ2-2,NA,TRBV27,CASLGAGELFF,TGTGCCAGCCTAGGGGCAGGGGAGCTGTTTTTT
TRBJ2-1,TRBD2,TRBV2,CASSAGGGPYNEQFF,TGTGCCAGCAGTGCGGGCGGGGGGCCCTACAATGAGCAGTTCTTC
TRBJ2-3,TRBD1,TRBV9,CASSLRQGINTDTQYF,TGTGCCAGCAGCCTCCGACAGGGGATAAACACAGATACGCAGTATTTT
TRBJ1-6,TRBD1,TRBV5-1,CASSPNPGQGTPLHF,TGCGCCAGCAGCCCAAACCCGGGACAGGGGACCCCCCTCCACTTT
TRBJ2-7,TRBD1,TRBV7-6,CASSRGQGASYEQYF,TGTGCCAGCAGCAGGGGACAGGGGGCGTCCTACGAGCAGTACTTC
TRBJ1-2,NA,TRBV5-4,CASSLTGLGSNYGYTF,TGTGCCAGCAGCTTAACAGGGTTGGGTTCTAACTATGGCTACACCTTC
TRBJ1-1,NA,TRBV19,CASIEGPNTEAFF,TGTGCCAGTATCGAGGGCCCCAACACTGAAGCTTTCTTT
TRBJ2-7,NA,TRBV19,CASSSMGLSYEQYF,TGTGCCAGTAGTTCGATGGGACTCTCCTACGAGCAGTACTTC
TRBJ2-7,TRBD2,TRBV4-1,CASSHRLAGDYEQYF,TGCGCCAGCAGCCACCGACTAGCGGGGGACTACGAGCAGTACTTC
TRBJ1-1,TRBD1,TRBV28,CASSWDRNTEAFF,TGTGCCAGCAGTTGGGACAGGAACACTGAAGCTTTCTTT
TRBJ2-2,NA,TRBV7-9,CASSLYQESGELFF,TGTGCCAGCAGCTTATACCAGGAATCCGGGGAGCTGTTTTTT
TRBJ2-1,TRBD2,TRBV10-1,CASSEVAGGPNEQFF,TGCGCCAGCAGTGAAGTAGCGGGGGGGCCTAATGAGCAGTTCTTC
TRBJ2-2,TRBD2,TRBV4-1,CASSQRLAGESSTGELFF,TGCGCCAGCAGCCAGAGACTAGCGGGGGAGTCGAGCACCGGGGAGCTGTTTTTT
TRBJ2-3,TRBD2,TRBV30,CAWSAGLAGGPDTQYF,TGTGCCTGGAGTGCCGGGCTAGCGGGGGGGCCAGATACGCAGTATTTT
TRBJ2-7,NA,TRBV29-1,CSVGDGYEQYF,TGCAGCGTCGGAGACGGCTACGAGCAGTACTTC
TRBJ1-1,TRBD1,TRBV7-3,CASSLHGQGRNTEAFF,TGTGCCAGCAGCTTGCACGGACAGGGAAGGAACACTGAAGCTTTCTTT
TRBJ1-6,TRBD1,TRBV28,CASSLFGEVGGGSYNSPLHF,TGTGCCAGCAGTTTATTCGGGGAGGTAGGGGGCGGGTCCTATAATTCACCCCTCCACTTT
TRBJ2-1,TRBD1,TRBV4-1,CASSPTTGGGWGEQFF,TGCGCCAGCAGCCCCACAACAGGGGGCGGGTGGGGGGAGCAGTTCTTC
TRBJ2-3,TRBD2,TRBV15,CATSRGGPDTQYF,TGTGCCACCAGCAGGGGAGGGCCAGATACGCAGTATTTT
TRBJ2-7,NA,TRBV5-8,CASSDYLEQYF,TGTGCCAGCAGCGACTATCTCGAGCAGTACTTC
TRBJ2-7,TRBD2,TRBV5-8,CASSLSGGAHEKQYF,TGTGCCAGCAGCTTAAGCGGGGGGGCCCACGAGAAGCAGTACTTC
TRBJ2-7,TRBD1,TRBV13,CASSSTRGSYEQYF,TGTGCCAGCAGCTCGACCAGGGGGTCCTACGAGCAGTACTTC
TRBJ1-2,TRBD1,TRBV29-1,CSVEDRAYGYTF,TGCAGCGTTGAGGACAGGGCTTATGGCTACACCTTC
TRBJ1-2,TRBD1,TRBV5-1,CASSLTGGIDYGYTF,TGCGCCAGCAGCTTGACAGGGGGCATCGACTATGGCTACACCTTC
TRBJ2-2,NA,TRBV7-9,CASSRSPGELFF,TGTGCCAGCAGCCGGTCCCCCGGGGAGCTGTTTTTT
TRBJ1-2,NA,TRBV4-1,CASSQLGAYGYTF,TGCGCCAGCAGCCAACTGGGGGCCTATGGCTACACCTTC